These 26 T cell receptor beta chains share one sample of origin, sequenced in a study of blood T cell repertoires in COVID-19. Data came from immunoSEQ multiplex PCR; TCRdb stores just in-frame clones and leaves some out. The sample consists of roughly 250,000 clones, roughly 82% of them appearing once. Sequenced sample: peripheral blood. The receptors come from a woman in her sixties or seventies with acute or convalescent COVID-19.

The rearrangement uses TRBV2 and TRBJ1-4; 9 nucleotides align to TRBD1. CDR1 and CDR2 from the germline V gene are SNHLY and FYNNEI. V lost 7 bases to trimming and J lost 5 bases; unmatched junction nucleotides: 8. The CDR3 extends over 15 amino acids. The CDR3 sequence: CASTNRGLSNEKLFF. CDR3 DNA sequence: TGTGCCAGCACTAACAGGGGGCTATCCAATGAAAAACTGTTTTTT.

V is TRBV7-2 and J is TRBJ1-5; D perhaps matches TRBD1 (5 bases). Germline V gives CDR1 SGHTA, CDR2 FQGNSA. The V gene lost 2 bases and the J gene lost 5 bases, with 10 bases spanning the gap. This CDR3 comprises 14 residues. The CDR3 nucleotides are TGTGCCAGCAGCTTATATGGGGGGTATCAGCCCCAGCATTTT. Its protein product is CASSLYGGYQPQHF.

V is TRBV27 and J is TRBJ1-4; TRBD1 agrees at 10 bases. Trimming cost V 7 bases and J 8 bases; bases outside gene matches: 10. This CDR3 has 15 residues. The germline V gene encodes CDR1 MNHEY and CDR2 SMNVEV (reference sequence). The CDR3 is CASTDPPGQGEKLFF. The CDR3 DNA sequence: TGTGCCAGCACCGATCCACCGGGACAGGGGGAAAAACTGTTTTTT.

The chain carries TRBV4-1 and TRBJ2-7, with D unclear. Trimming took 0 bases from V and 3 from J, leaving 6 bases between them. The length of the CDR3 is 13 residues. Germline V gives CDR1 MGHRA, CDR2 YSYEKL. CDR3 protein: CASSQDGLYEQYF. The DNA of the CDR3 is TGCGCCAGCAGCCAAGATGGGCTCTACGAGCAGTACTTC.

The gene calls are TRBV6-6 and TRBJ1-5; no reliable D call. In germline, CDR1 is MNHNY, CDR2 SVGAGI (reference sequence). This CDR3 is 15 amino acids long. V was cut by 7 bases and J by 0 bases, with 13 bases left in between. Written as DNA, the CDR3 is TGTGCCAGCACCCACCCCGACACTAGCAATCAGCCCCAGCATTTT. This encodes CASTHPDTSNQPQHF.

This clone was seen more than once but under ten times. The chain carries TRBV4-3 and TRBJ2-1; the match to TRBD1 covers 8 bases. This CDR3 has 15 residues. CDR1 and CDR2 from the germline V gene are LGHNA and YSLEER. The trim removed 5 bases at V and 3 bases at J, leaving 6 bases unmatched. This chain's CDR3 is CASSTGTGNYNEQFF. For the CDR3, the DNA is TGCGCCAGCAGCACCGGGACAGGAAACTACAATGAGCAGTTCTTC.

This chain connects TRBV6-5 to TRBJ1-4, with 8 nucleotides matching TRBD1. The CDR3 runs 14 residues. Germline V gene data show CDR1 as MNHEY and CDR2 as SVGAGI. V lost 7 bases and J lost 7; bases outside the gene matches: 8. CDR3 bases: TGTGCCAGCATGGACAGGGCGAAGGGTGAAAAACTGTTTTTT. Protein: CASMDRAKGEKLFF.

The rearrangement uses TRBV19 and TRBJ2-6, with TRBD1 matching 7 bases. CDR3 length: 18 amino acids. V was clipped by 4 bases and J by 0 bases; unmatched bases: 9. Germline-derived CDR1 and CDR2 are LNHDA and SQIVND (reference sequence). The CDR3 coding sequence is TGTGCCAGTAGTACTTTGACAGGGCCTGGCTCTGGGGCCAACGTCCTGACTTTC. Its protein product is CASSTLTGPGSGANVLTF.

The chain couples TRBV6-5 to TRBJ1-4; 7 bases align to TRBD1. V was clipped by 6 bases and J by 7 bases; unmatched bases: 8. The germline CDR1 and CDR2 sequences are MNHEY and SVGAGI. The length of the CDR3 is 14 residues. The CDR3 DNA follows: TGTGCCAGCAGACCCCGACAGGGAAGTGAAAAACTGTTTTTT. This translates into CASRPRQGSEKLFF.

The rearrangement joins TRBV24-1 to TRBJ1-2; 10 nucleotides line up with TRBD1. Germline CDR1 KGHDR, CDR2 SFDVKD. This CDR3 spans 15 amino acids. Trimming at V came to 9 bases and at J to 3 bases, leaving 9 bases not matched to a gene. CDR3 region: CATFGTGTGDYGYTF. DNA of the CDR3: TGTGCCACCTTTGGAACCGGGACAGGGGACTATGGCTACACCTTC.

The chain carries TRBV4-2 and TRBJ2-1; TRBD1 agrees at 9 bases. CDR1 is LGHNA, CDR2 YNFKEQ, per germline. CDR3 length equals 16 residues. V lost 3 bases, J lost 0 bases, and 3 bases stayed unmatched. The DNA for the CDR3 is TGTGCCAGCAGCCACCCGACAGGGGGCTCCTACAATGAGCAGTTCTTC. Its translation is CASSHPTGGSYNEQFF.

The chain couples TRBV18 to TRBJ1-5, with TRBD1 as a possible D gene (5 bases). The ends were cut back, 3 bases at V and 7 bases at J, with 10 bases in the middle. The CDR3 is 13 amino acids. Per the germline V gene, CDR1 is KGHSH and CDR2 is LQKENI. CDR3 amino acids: CASSPGAQQPQHF. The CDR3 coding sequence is TGTGCCAGCTCACCTGGGGCCCAGCAGCCCCAGCATTTT.

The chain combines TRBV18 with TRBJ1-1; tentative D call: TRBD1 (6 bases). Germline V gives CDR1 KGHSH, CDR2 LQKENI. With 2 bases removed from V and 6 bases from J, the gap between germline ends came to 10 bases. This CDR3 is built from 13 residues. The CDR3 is CASSPKGGAEAFF. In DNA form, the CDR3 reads TGTGCCAGCTCACCAAAGGGGGGGGCTGAAGCTTTCTTT. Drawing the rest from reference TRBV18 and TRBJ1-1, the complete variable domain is NAGVMQNPRHLVRRRGQEARLRCSPMKGHSHVYWYRQLPEEGLKFMVYLQKENIIDESGMPKERFSAEFPKEGPSILRIQQVVRGDSAAYFCASSPKGGAEAFFGQGTRLTVV.

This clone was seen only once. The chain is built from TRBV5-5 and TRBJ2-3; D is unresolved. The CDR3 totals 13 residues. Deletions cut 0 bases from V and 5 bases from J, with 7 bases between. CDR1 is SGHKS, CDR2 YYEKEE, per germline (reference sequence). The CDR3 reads CASSLDIQDTQYF. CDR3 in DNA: TGTGCCAGCAGCTTGGACATTCAAGATACGCAGTATTTT.

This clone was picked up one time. The CDR3 DNA reads as TGCGCCAGCAGCCGAGAGGCCCAGGGCTCCTACGAGCAGTACTTC. It yields the protein CASSREAQGSYEQYF. J is TRBJ2-7 and V is TRBV4-3; D perhaps matches TRBD1 (5 bases). Deletions cut 4 bases from V and 0 bases from J, with 13 bases between. There are 15 residues in the CDR3. In germline, CDR1 is LGHNA, CDR2 YSLEER.

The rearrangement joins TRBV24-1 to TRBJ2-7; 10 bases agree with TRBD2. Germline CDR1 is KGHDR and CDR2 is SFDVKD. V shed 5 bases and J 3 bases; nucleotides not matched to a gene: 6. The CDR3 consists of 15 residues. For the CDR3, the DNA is TGTGCCACCAGTGCCCGGACTAGCGGCTACTACGAGCAGTACTTC. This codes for CATSARTSGYYEQYF.

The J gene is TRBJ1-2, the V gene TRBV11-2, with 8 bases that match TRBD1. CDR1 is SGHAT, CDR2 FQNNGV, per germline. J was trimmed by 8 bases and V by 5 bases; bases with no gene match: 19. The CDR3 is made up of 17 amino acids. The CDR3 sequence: CASSPRTGSLLEEGYTF. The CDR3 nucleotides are TGTGCCAGCAGCCCCCGGACAGGGTCACTCCTTGAAGAAGGCTACACCTTC.

DNA of the CDR3: TGTGCCAGCTCACCAATGGCAGATCCTAACTATGGCTACACCTTC. It encodes CASSPMADPNYGYTF. The rearrangement joins TRBV18 to TRBJ1-2; no clear D gene. Germline V gene data show CDR1 as KGHSH and CDR2 as LQKENI. V lost 2 bases and J 0 bases, leaving 10 bases between the germline ends. This CDR3 is 15 amino acids long.

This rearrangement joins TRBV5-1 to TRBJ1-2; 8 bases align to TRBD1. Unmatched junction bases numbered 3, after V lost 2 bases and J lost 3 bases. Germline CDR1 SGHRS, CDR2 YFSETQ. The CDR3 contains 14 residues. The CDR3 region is CASSFLQGDYGYTF. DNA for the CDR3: TGCGCCAGCAGCTTTTTACAGGGGGACTATGGCTACACCTTC.

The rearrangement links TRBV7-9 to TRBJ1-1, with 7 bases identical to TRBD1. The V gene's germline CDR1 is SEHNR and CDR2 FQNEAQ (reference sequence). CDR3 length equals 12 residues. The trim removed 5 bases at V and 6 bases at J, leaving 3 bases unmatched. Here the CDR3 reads CASSPDRAEAFF. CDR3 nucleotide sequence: TGTGCCAGCAGCCCCGACAGGGCTGAAGCTTTCTTT.

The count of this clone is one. The DNA of the CDR3 is TGTGCCAGCAGCTTAGGAGATAATCAGCCCCAGCATTTT. It specifies CASSLGDNQPQHF. The chain combines TRBV7-6 with TRBJ1-5; D remains ambiguous. This CDR3 has 13 amino acids. The V end was cut by 1 base, the J end by 4 bases, with 5 bases between. Germline V gene lookup returns CDR1 SGHVS and CDR2 FNYEAQ.

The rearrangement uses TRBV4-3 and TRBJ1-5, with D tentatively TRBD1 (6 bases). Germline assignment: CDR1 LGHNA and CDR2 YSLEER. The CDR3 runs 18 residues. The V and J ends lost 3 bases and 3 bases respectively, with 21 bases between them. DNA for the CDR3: TGCGCCAGCAGCCACAAACCTTGGAGGCAGGGGAACAATCAGCCCCAGCATTTT. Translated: CASSHKPWRQGNNQPQHF.

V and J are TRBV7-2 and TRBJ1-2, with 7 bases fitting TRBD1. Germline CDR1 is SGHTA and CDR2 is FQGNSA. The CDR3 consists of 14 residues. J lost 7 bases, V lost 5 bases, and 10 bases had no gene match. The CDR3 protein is CASSAQGLGGGYTF. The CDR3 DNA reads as TGTGCCAGCAGCGCACAGGGGCTGGGAGGTGGCTACACCTTC.

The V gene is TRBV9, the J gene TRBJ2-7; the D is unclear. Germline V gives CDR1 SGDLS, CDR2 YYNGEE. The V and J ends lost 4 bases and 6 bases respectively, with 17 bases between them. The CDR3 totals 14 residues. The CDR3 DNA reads TGTGCCAGCAGCCAAGACACTGGCTTTGGCGAGCAGTACTTC. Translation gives CASSQDTGFGEQYF.

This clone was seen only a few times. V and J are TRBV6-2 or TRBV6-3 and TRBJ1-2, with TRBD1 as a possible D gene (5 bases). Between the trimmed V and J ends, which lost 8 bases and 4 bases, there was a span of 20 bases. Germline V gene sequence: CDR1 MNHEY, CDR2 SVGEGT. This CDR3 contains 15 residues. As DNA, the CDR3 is TGTGCCAGCCGCCTCGAAGACAGATCCTCCTATGGCTACACCTTC. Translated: CASRLEDRSSYGYTF.

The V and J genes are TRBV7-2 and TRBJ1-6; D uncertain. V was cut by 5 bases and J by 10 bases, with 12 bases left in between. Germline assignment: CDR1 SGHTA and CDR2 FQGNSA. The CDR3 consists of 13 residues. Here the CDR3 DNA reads TGTGCCAGCAGCCCGACTTTAAACTCACCCCTCCACTTT. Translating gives CASSPTLNSPLHF.